The next 9 T cell receptor beta chains were all read from a single sample in a study of cytomegalovirus exposure and HLA in healthy donors. The PCR was carried out with 60 Vbeta primers and 13 Jbeta primers. Data came from immunoSEQ multiplex PCR; TCRdb stores just in-frame clones and leaves some out. Of 160,000 or so clones in the sample, 82% were seen once. Sequenced sample: PBMCs. The receptors were sampled from a woman between 45 and 60 years old in good health and CMV-seropositive.

V is TRBV6-5 and J is TRBJ2-7; D gene uncertain. CDR1 MNHEY and CDR2 SVGAGI come from the germline V gene. There are 14 residues in the CDR3. The V gene lost 2 bases and the J gene lost 0 bases, with 8 bases spanning the gap. CDR3 coding DNA: TGTGCCAGCAGTTACAGCCCGAGCTCCTACGAGCAGTACTTC. Its protein product is CASSYSPSSYEQYF.

This chain joins TRBV6-1 and TRBJ1-5; possible D gene TRBD1, 5 bases. Trimming cost V 0 bases and J 4 bases, with 13 bases left between them. From germline, CDR1 is MNHNS and CDR2 SASEGT. This CDR3 region has 16 residues. The CDR3 spells CASSEASSGVNQPQHF. CDR3 in DNA: TGTGCCAGCAGTGAAGCGTCTTCGGGGGTTAATCAGCCCCAGCATTTT.

The chain has TRBV20-1 and TRBJ2-3; tentatively, D is TRBD1 (5 bases). This CDR3 is built from 11 residues. Between the trimmed V and J ends, which lost 7 bases and 3 bases, there was a span of 8 bases. Germline CDR1 is DFQATT and CDR2 is SNEGSKA (reference sequence). In nucleotides, the CDR3 is TGCAGTGTGAGGACAACAGATACGCAGTATTTT. Encoded protein: CSVRTTDTQYF.

V is TRBV5-1 and J is TRBJ2-7; 10 bases match TRBD2. Trimming removed 7 bases from V and 3 bases from J; junction bases left unmatched: 10. CDR1 is SGHRS and CDR2 is YFSETQ in the germline V gene. This CDR3 spans 15 amino acids. This CDR3 is CASGVAGGPGYEQYF. DNA of the CDR3: TGCGCCAGCGGGGTAGCGGGGGGCCCCGGCTACGAGCAGTACTTC.

This chain connects TRBV2 to TRBJ1-1; 7 positions match TRBD1. V shed 7 bases, J shed 3 bases, and the junction held 11 bases outside the gene matches. The CDR3 extends over 15 amino acids. Germline V lookup: CDR1 SNHLY, CDR2 FYNNEI. The CDR3 loop reads CASMGSGGVDTEAFF. Here the CDR3 DNA reads TGTGCCAGCATGGGGTCAGGGGGTGTGGACACTGAAGCTTTCTTT.

The rearrangement links TRBV11-3 to TRBJ1-2; D may be TRBD1 (5 bases). This CDR3 is 16 amino acids long. Trimming took off 6 bases at V and 2 bases at J, with 19 bases between the two ends. Germline V gives CDR1 SGHNT, CDR2 YENEEA. CDR3 DNA: TGTGCCAGCAGTCATCCGACAGCAGCTGTGAACTATGGCTACACCTTC. Translation: CASSHPTAAVNYGYTF.

The chain has TRBV6-6 and TRBJ1-2; D is unclear. Germline V CDR1 and CDR2: MNHNY, SVGAGI (reference sequence). The V end lost 6 bases, the J end lost 2 bases, and 7 bases lay between the germline ends. The CDR3 sequence is 12 residues long. CDR3 loop: CASSAENYGYTF. CDR3 nucleotide sequence: TGTGCCAGCAGCGCGGAAAACTATGGCTACACCTTC.

V usage is TRBV30 and J usage is TRBJ2-1; D is uncertain. The CDR3 is made up of 15 amino acids. V shed 1 base and J shed 2 bases, with 12 bases lying between them. Germline-derived CDR1 and CDR2 are GTSNPN and SVGIG (reference sequence). The CDR3 nucleotides read TGTGCCTGGAGTGGACTGGGTAGAACCTACAATGAGCAGTTCTTC. Translating it yields CAWSGLGRTYNEQFF.

The chain combines TRBV5-6 with TRBJ2-5; 8 bases align to TRBD2. V was pared by 4 bases and J by 4 bases, with 9 bases of the junction left unmatched. This CDR3 has 15 residues. Per germline, CDR1 SGHDT and CDR2 YYEEEE. CDR3 protein: CASSRIRGGRETQYF. DNA for the CDR3: TGTGCCAGCAGCCGTATACGGGGGGGCCGAGAGACCCAGTACTTC. Looking up the rest from reference TRBV5-6 and TRBJ2-5 gives the full variable domain: DAGVTQSPTHLIKTRGQQVTLRCSPKSGHDTVSWYQQALGQGPQFIFQYYEEEERQRGNFPDRFSGHQFPNYSSELNVNALLLGDSALYLCASSRIRGGRETQYFGPGTRLLVL.